The 9 T cell receptor beta chains below all came from one sample that was sequenced in a study of CD8+ T cells in alopecia areata. Specified treatment: oral pan-JAK inhibitor, 5-10 mg twice daily. RNA extraction and reverse transcription yielded cDNA as sequencing template. Clones were read by immunoSEQ multiplex PCR, and TCRdb kept only the in-frame ones, dropping some. This sample yields about 270,000 clones, of which 60% are seen a single time; around 0.92% belongs to the top ten. The sequences come from CD4+ T cells sorted from blood, collected at week 52, from a patient treated with tofacitinib. The receptors here all came from a human donor with alopecia areata.

V is TRBV5-1 and J is TRBJ2-7; 7 bases agree with TRBD1. V shed 2 bases, J shed 2 bases, and the junction held 7 bases outside the gene matches. The CDR3 totals 15 residues. Germline CDR1 is SGHRS and CDR2 is YFSETQ. CDR3 in DNA: TGCGCCAGCAGCTTCAGGACAGGCCCTACCTACGAGCAGTACTTC. Its protein is CASSFRTGPTYEQYF.

This clone was observed a few times. The V gene is TRBV29-1, the J gene TRBJ2-7; 9 bases agree with TRBD1. The CDR3 has 14 amino acids. V lost 4 bases, J lost 4 bases, and 8 bases stayed unmatched. CDR1 and CDR2 from the germline V gene are SQVTM and ANQGSEA. Written as DNA, the CDR3 is TGCAGCGTTGGGCCGGGACAGGGAAAGTACGAGCAGTACTTC. Translation gives CSVGPGQGKYEQYF.

This clone was picked up a small number of times. This chain connects TRBV29-1 to TRBJ2-5, with 7 bases that match TRBD1. V lost 5 bases to trimming and J lost 5 bases; unmatched junction nucleotides: 11. The germline V gene has CDR1 SQVTM and CDR2 ANQGSEA. This CDR3 comprises 14 residues. For the CDR3, the DNA is TGCAGCGTTAAGGGACAGCGTTTTGGGGAGACCCAGTACTTC. Translation: CSVKGQRFGETQYF.

The chain joins TRBV19 to TRBJ1-2; no clear D gene. Trimming took 7 bases from V and 2 from J, leaving 8 bases between them. Per the germline V gene, CDR1 is LNHDA and CDR2 is SQIVND (reference sequence). The CDR3 covers 12 residues. The CDR3, as DNA: TGTGCCAGTAACTTTGTAAACTATGGCTACACCTTC. This sequence encodes CASNFVNYGYTF.

A few counts support this clone. The chain uses TRBV5-1 and TRBJ2-4; D unclear. The CDR3 spans 14 residues. Germline CDR1 is SGHRS and CDR2 is YFSETQ. V lost 0 bases and J 9 bases, leaving 13 bases between the germline ends. CDR3 coding DNA: TGCGCCAGCAGCTTGGTAGATTACGGTAGCATTCAGTACTTC. It encodes CASSLVDYGSIQYF.

The V call is TRBV5-8, the J call TRBJ1-6, with a tentative D call TRBD1 (5 bases). Between the trimmed V and J ends, which lost 0 bases and 7 bases, there was a span of 8 bases. This CDR3 has 14 residues. Germline V CDR1 and CDR2: SGHTS, YDEGEE. CDR3 coding DNA: TGTGCCAGCAGCTTGGGACAGTTCAATTCACCCCTCCACTTT. Residues: CASSLGQFNSPLHF.

The chain recombines TRBV4-1 with TRBJ1-1, with a tentative D call TRBD1 (5 bases). The V gene's germline CDR1 is MGHRA and CDR2 YSYEKL. V was trimmed by 6 bases and J by 1 base, leaving 9 bases between them. The CDR3 covers 13 residues. In DNA form, the CDR3 reads TGCGCCAGCAGGCACACAGGGAACACTGAAGCTTTCTTT. Translating it yields CASRHTGNTEAFF.

The V and J genes are TRBV30 and TRBJ1-2; unclear D gene. The germline V gene encodes CDR1 GTSNPN and CDR2 SVGIG (reference sequence). The CDR3 covers 12 residues. The V gene lost 2 bases and the J gene lost 8 bases, with 12 bases spanning the gap. CDR3 amino acids: CAWSSSRPGYTF. CDR3 bases: TGTGCCTGGAGTTCCTCGCGACCGGGCTACACCTTC. The full variable domain, in which reference TRBV30 and TRBJ1-2 provide the parts outside the CDR3, is SQTIHQWPATLVQPVGSPLSLECTVEGTSNPNLYWYRQAAGRGLQLLFYSVGIGQISSEVPQNLSASRPQDRQFILSSKKLLLSDSGFYLCAWSSSRPGYTFGSGTRLTVV.

Concerning this clone: Other DNA sequences of this sample code for an identical CDR3. The genes are TRBV7-9 and TRBJ1-6; D is ambiguous. V lost 1 base and J 7 bases, leaving 2 bases between the germline ends. Germline V gene sequence: CDR1 SEHNR, CDR2 FQNEAQ (reference sequence). The CDR3 is 12 residues long. This CDR3 reads CASSLVNSPLHF. DNA for the CDR3: TGTGCCAGCAGCTTAGTCAATTCACCCCTCCACTTT.